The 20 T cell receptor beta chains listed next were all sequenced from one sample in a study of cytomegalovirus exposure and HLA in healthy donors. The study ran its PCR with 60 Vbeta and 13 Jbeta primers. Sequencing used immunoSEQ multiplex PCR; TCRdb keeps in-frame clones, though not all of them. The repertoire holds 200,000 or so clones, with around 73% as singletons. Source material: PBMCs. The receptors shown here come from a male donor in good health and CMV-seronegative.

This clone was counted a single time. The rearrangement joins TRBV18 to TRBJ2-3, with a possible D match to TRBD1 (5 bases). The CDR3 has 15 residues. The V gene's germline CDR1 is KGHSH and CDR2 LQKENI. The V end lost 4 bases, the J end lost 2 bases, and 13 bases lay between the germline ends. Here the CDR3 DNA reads TGTGCCAGCTCACGAAAACAGGAGCCCACAGATACGCAGTATTTT. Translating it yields CASSRKQEPTDTQYF.

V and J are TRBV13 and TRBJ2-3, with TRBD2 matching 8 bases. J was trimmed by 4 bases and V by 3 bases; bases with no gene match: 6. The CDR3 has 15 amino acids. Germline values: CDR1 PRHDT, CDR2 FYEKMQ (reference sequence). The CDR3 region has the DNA TGTGCCAGCAGCTTCGCGGCGGGAGGCTCAGATACGCAGTATTTT. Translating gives CASSFAAGGSDTQYF.

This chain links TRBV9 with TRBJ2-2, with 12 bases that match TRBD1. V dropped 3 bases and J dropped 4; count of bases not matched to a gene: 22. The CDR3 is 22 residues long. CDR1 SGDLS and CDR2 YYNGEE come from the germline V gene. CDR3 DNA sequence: TGTGCCAGCAGCGGATATAGCGCCGGGACAGGGGGCCGGAAGGCGGTCACCGGGGAGCTGTTTTTT. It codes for CASSGYSAGTGGRKAVTGELFF.

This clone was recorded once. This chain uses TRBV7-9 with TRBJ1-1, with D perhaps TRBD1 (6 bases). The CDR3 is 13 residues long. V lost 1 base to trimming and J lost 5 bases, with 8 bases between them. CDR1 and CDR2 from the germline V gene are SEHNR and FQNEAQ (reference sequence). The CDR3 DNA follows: TGTGCCAGCAGCTTAGTTGGACAGACTGAAGCTTTCTTT. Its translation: CASSLVGQTEAFF.

Here the CDR3 DNA reads TGTGCCAGCAGCGTTGGCCCGGACAGGGGGTTCGATGAGCAGTTCTTC. Amino acid sequence: CASSVGPDRGFDEQFF. The chain couples TRBV9 to TRBJ2-1, with TRBD1 matching 10 bases. The CDR3 has 16 residues. Germline V gene lookup returns CDR1 SGDLS and CDR2 YYNGEE. The junction had 10 bases not matched to a gene; V was cut back by 2 bases and J by 8 bases.

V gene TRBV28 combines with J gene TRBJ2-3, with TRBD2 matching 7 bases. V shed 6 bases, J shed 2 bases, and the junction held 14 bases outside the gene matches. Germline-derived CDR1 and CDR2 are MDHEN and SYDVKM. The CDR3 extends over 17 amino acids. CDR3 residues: CASRYTGTTLITDTQYF. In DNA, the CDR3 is TGTGCCAGCAGGTACACCGGGACTACTTTAATCACAGATACGCAGTATTTT.

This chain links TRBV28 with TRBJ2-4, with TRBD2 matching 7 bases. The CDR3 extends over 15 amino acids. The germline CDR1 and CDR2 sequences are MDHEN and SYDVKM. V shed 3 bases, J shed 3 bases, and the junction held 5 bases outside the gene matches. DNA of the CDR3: TGTGCCAGCAGTTTGACGCGGGAGCGCAAAAACATTCAGTACTTC. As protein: CASSLTRERKNIQYF.

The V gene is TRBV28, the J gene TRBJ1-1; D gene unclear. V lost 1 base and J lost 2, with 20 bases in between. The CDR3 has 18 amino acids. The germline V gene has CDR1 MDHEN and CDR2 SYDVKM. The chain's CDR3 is CASSLSGWQFQSNTEAFF. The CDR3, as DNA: TGTGCCAGCAGTTTATCGGGGTGGCAGTTCCAAAGTAACACTGAAGCTTTCTTT.

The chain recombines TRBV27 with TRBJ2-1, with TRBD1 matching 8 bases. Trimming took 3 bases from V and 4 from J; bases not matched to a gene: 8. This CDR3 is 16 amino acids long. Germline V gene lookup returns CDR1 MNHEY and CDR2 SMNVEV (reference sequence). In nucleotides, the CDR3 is TGTGCCAGCAGTTTCCACAACAGGGGGGTTTACAATGAGCAGTTCTTC. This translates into CASSFHNRGVYNEQFF.

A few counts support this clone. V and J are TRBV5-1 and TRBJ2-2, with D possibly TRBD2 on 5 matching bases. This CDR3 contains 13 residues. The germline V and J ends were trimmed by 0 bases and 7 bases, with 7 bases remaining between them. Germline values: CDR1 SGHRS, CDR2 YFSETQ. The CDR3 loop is CASSLARGGELFF. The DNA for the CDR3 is TGCGCCAGCAGCTTGGCCCGGGGCGGGGAGCTGTTTTTT.

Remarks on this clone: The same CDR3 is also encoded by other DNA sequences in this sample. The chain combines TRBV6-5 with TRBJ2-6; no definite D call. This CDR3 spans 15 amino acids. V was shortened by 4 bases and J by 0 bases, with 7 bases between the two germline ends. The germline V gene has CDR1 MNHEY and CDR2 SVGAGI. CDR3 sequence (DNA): TGTGCCAGCAGTTCCCCGGGCTCTGGGGCCAACGTCCTGACTTTC. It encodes CASSSPGSGANVLTF.

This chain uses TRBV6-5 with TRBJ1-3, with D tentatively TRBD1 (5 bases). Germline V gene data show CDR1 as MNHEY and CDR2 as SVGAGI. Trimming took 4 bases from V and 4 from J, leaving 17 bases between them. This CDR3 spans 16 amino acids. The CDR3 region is CASSWGWNSRGNTIYF. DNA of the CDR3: TGTGCCAGCAGTTGGGGCTGGAATTCCAGAGGAAACACCATATATTTT.

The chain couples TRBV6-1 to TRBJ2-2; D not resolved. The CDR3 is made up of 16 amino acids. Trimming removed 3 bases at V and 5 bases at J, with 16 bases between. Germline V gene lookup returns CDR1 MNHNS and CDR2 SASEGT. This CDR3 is CASSDPGGIRTGELFF. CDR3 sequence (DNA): TGTGCCAGCAGTGACCCCGGCGGCATTAGGACCGGGGAGCTGTTTTTT.

Here the CDR3 reads CASSLMQGVNTGELFF. The CDR3 DNA sequence: TGTGCCAGCAGCTTAATGCAGGGGGTGAACACCGGGGAGCTGTTTTTT. The V call is TRBV11-2, the J call TRBJ2-2, with TRBD1 identical over 7 bases. V shed 2 bases, J shed 1 base, and the junction held 4 bases outside the gene matches. This CDR3 contains 16 residues. The germline gives CDR1 SGHAT, CDR2 FQNNGV. Supplemented by reference TRBV11-2 and TRBJ2-2, the full variable domain reads EAGVAQSPRYKIIEKRQSVAFWCNPISGHATLYWYQQILGQGPKLLIQFQNNGVVDDSQLPKDRFSAERLKGVDSTLKIQPAKLEDSAVYLCASSLMQGVNTGELFFGEGSRLTVL.

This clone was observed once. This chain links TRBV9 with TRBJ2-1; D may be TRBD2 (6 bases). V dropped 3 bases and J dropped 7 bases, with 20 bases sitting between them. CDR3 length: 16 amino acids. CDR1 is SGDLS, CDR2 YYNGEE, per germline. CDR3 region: CASSGPLSSGENEQFF. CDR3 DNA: TGTGCCAGCAGCGGGCCCCTGAGTAGCGGAGAGAATGAGCAGTTCTTC.

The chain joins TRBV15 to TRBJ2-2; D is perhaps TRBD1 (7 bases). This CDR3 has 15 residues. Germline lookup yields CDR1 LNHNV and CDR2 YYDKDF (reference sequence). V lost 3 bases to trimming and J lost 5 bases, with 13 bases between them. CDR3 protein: CATSRRQGGTGELFF. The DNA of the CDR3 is TGTGCCACCAGCAGGAGACAGGGAGGAACCGGGGAGCTGTTTTTT.

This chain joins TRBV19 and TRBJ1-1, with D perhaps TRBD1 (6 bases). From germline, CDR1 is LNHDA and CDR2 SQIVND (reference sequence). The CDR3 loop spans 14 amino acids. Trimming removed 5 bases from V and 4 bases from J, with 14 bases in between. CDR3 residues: CASSARTQGTEAFF. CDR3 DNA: TGTGCCAGTAGTGCACGGACACAGGGCACTGAAGCTTTCTTT.

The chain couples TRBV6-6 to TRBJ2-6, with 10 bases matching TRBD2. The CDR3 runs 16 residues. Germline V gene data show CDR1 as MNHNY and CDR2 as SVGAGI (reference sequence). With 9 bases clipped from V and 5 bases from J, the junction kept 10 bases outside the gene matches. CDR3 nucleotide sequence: TGTGCCAGGGGCCAGCGGGAGGGCCCTTGGGCCAACGTCCTGACTTTC. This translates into CARGQREGPWANVLTF.

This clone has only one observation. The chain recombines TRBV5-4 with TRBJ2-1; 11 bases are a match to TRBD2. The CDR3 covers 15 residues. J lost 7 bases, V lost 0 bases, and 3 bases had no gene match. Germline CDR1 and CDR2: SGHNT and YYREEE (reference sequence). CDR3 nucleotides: TGTGCCAGCAGCTTGGGACTAGCGGGGTCAAATGAGCAGTTCTTC. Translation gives CASSLGLAGSNEQFF. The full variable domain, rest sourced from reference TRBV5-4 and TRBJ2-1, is ETGVTQSPTHLIKTRGQQVTLRCSSQSGHNTVSWYQQALGQGPQFIFQYYREEENGRGNFPPRFSGLQFPNYSSELNVNALELDDSALYLCASSLGLAGSNEQFFGPGTRLTVL.

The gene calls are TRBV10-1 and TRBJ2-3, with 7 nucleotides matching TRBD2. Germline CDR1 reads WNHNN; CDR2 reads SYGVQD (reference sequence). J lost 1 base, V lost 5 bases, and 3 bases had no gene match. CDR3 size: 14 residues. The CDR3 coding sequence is TGCGCCAGCAGTCACCGGGAGGGCACAGATACGCAGTATTTT. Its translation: CASSHREGTDTQYF.